One sample yielded the 16 T cell receptor beta chains listed below, sequenced in a study of PD-L1 blockade in urothelial cancer. Only in-frame clones appear in the TCRdb table, and some are missing; sequencing was by immunoSEQ multiplex PCR. The sample consists of about 49,000 clones, approximately 90% of them appearing once. The sequencing here drew on PBMCs, taken around atezolizumab (anti-PD-L1) treatment. These receptors all come from a man aged 55 to 70 with urothelial cancer.

The chain couples TRBV19 to TRBJ1-2, with TRBD1 matching 8 bases. The junction had 8 bases not matched to a gene; V was cut back by 5 bases and J by 3 bases. CDR1 is LNHDA and CDR2 is SQIVND in the germline V gene (reference sequence). The CDR3 runs to 15 residues. CDR3 sequence reads: CASSPLQGEDYGYTF. The CDR3 nucleotides read TGTGCCAGTAGTCCCCTACAGGGGGAGGACTATGGCTACACCTTC. Variable domain in full (rest from reference TRBV19 and TRBJ1-2): DGGITQSPKYLFRKEGQNVTLSCEQNLNHDAMYWYRQDPGQGLRLIYYSQIVNDFQKGDIAEGYSVSREKKESFPLTVTSAQKNPTAFYLCASSPLQGEDYGYTFGSGTRLTVV.

The CDR3 DNA reads TGTGCCACCCAGGTGAGGGGGTCGGGCTCCTACGAGCAGTACTTC. Protein product: CATQVRGSGSYEQYF. J is TRBJ2-7 and V is TRBV19; possibly TRBD1 for D (6 bases). This CDR3 has 15 amino acids. Germline lookup yields CDR1 LNHDA and CDR2 SQIVND (reference sequence). V was shortened by 10 bases and J by 0 bases, with 19 bases between the two germline ends.

The gene calls are TRBV19 and TRBJ1-2; a possible D gene is TRBD1 (6 bases). The V gene lost 5 bases and the J gene lost 0 bases, with 16 bases spanning the gap. The CDR3 spans 16 residues. Looked up from germline, CDR1 is LNHDA and CDR2 is SQIVND (reference sequence). The CDR3 loop is CASSVIDRIANYGYTF. The CDR3 region has the DNA TGTGCCAGTAGTGTCATTGACAGGATTGCTAACTATGGCTACACCTTC.

Here the CDR3 reads CASSESNSRIYGYTF. CDR3 sequence (DNA): TGTGCCAGCAGTGAATCGAACAGCCGGATCTATGGCTACACCTTC. This chain links TRBV25-1 with TRBJ1-2; D remains unclear. CDR1 and CDR2 from the germline V gene are MGHDK and SYGVNS. The V end lost 1 base, the J end lost 4 bases, and 13 bases lay between the germline ends. The CDR3 consists of 15 residues.

The chain employs TRBV6-5 and TRBJ1-1, with a tentative D call TRBD1 (6 bases). CDR1 MNHEY and CDR2 SVGAGI come from the germline V gene. This CDR3 comprises 14 residues. Trimming pared 4 bases from V and 1 base from J, leaving 10 bases between. The CDR3 protein is CASSSRDKNTEAFF. In DNA form, the CDR3 reads TGTGCCAGCAGTTCCCGGGACAAGAACACTGAAGCTTTCTTT.

The chain links TRBV11-2 to TRBJ1-4; D remains unclear. The CDR3 runs 14 residues. The V end was cut by 3 bases, the J end by 8 bases, with 13 bases between. Germline CDR1 is SGHAT and CDR2 is FQNNGV. The CDR3: CASSFAGLREKLFF. In nucleotides, the CDR3 is TGTGCCAGCAGCTTTGCTGGCCTGAGGGAAAAACTGTTTTTT.

The V gene is TRBV6-6, the J gene TRBJ2-2; D perhaps matches TRBD1 (5 bases). CDR3 size: 13 residues. Germline loops: CDR1 MNHNY, CDR2 SVGAGI (reference sequence). Trimming left V 4 bases short and J 4 bases short, with 7 bases between. DNA for the CDR3: TGTGCCAGCAGTTGGGGCAGCACCGGGGAGCTGTTTTTT. This translates into CASSWGSTGELFF.

The J gene is TRBJ1-2, the V gene TRBV7-6; 9 positions match TRBD1. Per germline, CDR1 SGHVS and CDR2 FNYEAQ. The CDR3 extends over 15 amino acids. V shed 4 bases, J shed 9 bases, and the junction held 12 bases outside the gene matches. CDR3 amino acids: CASSSLGQGSVSYTF. The CDR3 nucleotides are TGTGCCAGCAGCTCGCTGGGACAGGGTTCAGTGAGCTACACCTTC. The whole variable domain, remainder taken from reference TRBV7-6 and TRBJ1-2, is GAGVSQSPRYKVTKRGQDVALRCDPISGHVSLYWYRQALGQGPEFLTYFNYEAQQDKSGLPNDRFSAERPEGSISTLTIQRTEQRDSAMYRCASSSLGQGSVSYTFGSGTRLTVV.

The genes are TRBV14 and TRBJ1-4; no reliable D call. The V end was cut by 3 bases, the J end by 4 bases, with 6 bases between. The germline CDR1 and CDR2 sequences are SGHDN and FVKESK. There are 13 residues in the CDR3. CDR3 residues: CASSQRHNEKLFF. The DNA of the CDR3 is TGTGCCAGCAGCCAGCGGCATAATGAAAAACTGTTTTTT.

This clone was detected once. The V call is TRBV9, the J call TRBJ1-1, with a possible D match to TRBD1 (6 bases). Germline CDR1 and CDR2: SGDLS and YYNGEE. The CDR3 covers 17 residues. Trimming stripped 0 bases from V and 5 bases from J, with 20 bases between. The CDR3 protein is CASSVAGGPSLGTEAFF. Here the CDR3 DNA reads TGTGCCAGCAGCGTAGCCGGGGGGCCCTCGTTAGGGACTGAAGCTTTCTTT.

Here the CDR3 reads CASSLGGPYGYTF. The CDR3 coding sequence is TGTGCCAGCAGCTTAGGGGGGCCCTATGGCTACACCTTC. This chain links TRBV7-9 with TRBJ1-2, with TRBD1 as a possible D gene (6 bases). The CDR3 has 13 amino acids. With 1 base removed from V and 4 bases from J, the gap between germline ends came to 7 bases. The germline V gene encodes CDR1 SEHNR and CDR2 FQNEAQ (reference sequence).

The chain carries TRBV19 and TRBJ1-2; 7 positions match TRBD1. Per germline, CDR1 LNHDA and CDR2 SQIVND (reference sequence). Germline trimming cut 6 bases from V and 5 bases from J; bases unmatched to any gene: 6. The CDR3 consists of 13 residues. Here the CDR3 DNA reads TGTGCCAGTAGCGACAGGGATTGGTATGGCTACACCTTC. Protein sequence: CASSDRDWYGYTF.

The chain carries TRBV7-3 and TRBJ2-2, with 14 bases aligning to TRBD2. V lost 5 bases, J lost 7 bases, and 6 bases stayed unmatched. CDR1 and CDR2 from the germline V gene are SGHTA and FQGTGA. The CDR3 spans 16 residues. The CDR3 spells CASSRLAGGPDGELFF. Here the CDR3 DNA reads TGTGCCAGCAGCAGACTAGCGGGGGGGCCAGACGGGGAGCTGTTTTTT.

J is TRBJ1-4 and V is TRBV19; TRBD1 matches at 7 bases. This CDR3 has 13 residues. V was clipped by 8 bases and J by 8 bases; unmatched bases: 8. In germline, CDR1 is LNHDA, CDR2 SQIVND (reference sequence). The CDR3 DNA is TGTGCCAGTTCACAGGGGTGGAAAGAAAAACTGTTTTTT. Its translation: CASSQGWKEKLFF. Full variable domain (rest looked up from reference TRBV19 and TRBJ1-4): DGGITQSPKYLFRKEGQNVTLSCEQNLNHDAMYWYRQDPGQGLRLIYYSQIVNDFQKGDIAEGYSVSREKKESFPLTVTSAQKNPTAFYLCASSQGWKEKLFFGSGTQLSVL.

The rearrangement joins TRBV6-5 to TRBJ2-7; D is ambiguous. V shed 5 bases and J shed 0 bases, with 8 bases lying between them. CDR1 is MNHEY and CDR2 is SVGAGI in the germline V gene. The CDR3 covers 13 residues. CDR3 DNA sequence: TGTGCCAGCAGTGTGGCTCCCTCCTACGAGCAGTACTTC. It codes for CASSVAPSYEQYF.

The V gene is TRBV18, the J gene TRBJ1-5, with no clear D. This CDR3 comprises 15 residues. Trimming stripped 2 bases from V and 2 bases from J, with 10 bases between. Per germline, CDR1 KGHSH and CDR2 LQKENI. CDR3 coding DNA: TGTGCCAGCTCACCAGCCCTGGCAGGCAATCAGCCCCAGCATTTT. Its protein product is CASSPALAGNQPQHF.